The entry that follows covers one T cell receptor (beta chain) sequence. The sample contains more than one DNA sequence encoding this CDR3. Authors' methods: Amplification of reference gene primers was used by the study to estimate nucleated cell counts. The method was immunoSEQ multiplex PCR; TCRdb's version includes in-frame clones alone and lacks a portion of them. V and J calls and clone size are given by that table; D and trimming were obtained from the DNA. This table has 220,000 or so clones, around 90% appearing once. The data were obtained in a study of blood T cell repertoires in COVID-19. As for the study in general: COVID-19 samples collected from the United States, Italy and Spain covered acute and convalescent phases.

Per germline, CDR1 SGDLS and CDR2 YYNGEE. The CDR3 covers 14 residues. V was shortened by 0 bases and J by 2 bases, with 8 bases between the two germline ends. The receptor was derived from a young man who had been exposed to COVID-19. The sequenced sample consisted of PBMCs or T cells enriched from blood (not recorded which). The chain joins TRBV9 to TRBJ1-1, with unresolved D. For the CDR3, the DNA is TGTGCCAGCAGCGTAGCAACAGATAACACTGAAGCTTTCTTT. Its protein product is CASSVATDNTEAFF.